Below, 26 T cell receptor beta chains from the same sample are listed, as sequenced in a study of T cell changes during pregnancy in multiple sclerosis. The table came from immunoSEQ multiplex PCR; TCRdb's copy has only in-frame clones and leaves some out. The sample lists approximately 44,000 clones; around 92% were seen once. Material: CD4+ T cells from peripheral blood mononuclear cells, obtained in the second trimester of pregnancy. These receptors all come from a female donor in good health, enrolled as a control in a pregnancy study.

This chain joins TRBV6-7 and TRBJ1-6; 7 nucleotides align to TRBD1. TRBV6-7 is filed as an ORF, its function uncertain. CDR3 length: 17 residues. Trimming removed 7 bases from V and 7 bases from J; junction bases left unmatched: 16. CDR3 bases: TGTGCCAGCACCCTAATAGGACAGGCGCATTCAAATTCACCCCTCCACTTT. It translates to CASTLIGQAHSNSPLHF.

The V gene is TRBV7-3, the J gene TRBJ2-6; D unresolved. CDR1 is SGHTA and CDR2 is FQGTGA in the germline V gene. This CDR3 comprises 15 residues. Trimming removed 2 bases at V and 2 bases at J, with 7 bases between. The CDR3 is CASSLLQTGANVLTF. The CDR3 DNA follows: TGTGCCAGCAGCTTATTACAGACTGGGGCCAACGTCCTGACTTTC. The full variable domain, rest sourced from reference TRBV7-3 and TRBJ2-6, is GAGVSQTPSNKVTEKGKYVELRCDPISGHTALYWYRQSLGQGPEFLIYFQGTGAADDSGLPNDRFFAVRPEGSVSTLKIQRTERGDSAVYLCASSLLQTGANVLTFGAGSRLTVL.

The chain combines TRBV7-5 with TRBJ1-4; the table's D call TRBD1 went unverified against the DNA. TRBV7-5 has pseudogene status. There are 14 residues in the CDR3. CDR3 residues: CARNPGQGFRKLFF. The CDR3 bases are TGTGCCAGAAACCCGGGACAGGGCTTTCGAAAACTGTTTTTT.

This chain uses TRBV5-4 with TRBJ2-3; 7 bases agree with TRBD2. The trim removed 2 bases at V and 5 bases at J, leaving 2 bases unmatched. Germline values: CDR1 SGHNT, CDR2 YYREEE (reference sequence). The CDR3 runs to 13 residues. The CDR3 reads CASSFVAGDTQYF. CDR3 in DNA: TGTGCCAGCAGCTTTGTAGCGGGAGATACGCAGTATTTT. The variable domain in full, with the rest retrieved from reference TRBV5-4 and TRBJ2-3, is ETGVTQSPTHLIKTRGQQVTLRCSSQSGHNTVSWYQQALGQGPQFIFQYYREEENGRGNFPPRFSGLQFPNYSSELNVNALELDDSALYLCASSFVAGDTQYFGPGTRLTVL.

CDR3 protein: CASSNQGGNTEAFF. The CDR3 bases are TGTGCCAGTAGCAATCAGGGAGGGAACACTGAAGCTTTCTTT. The rearrangement joins TRBV19 to TRBJ1-1, with a possible D match to TRBD1 (5 bases). Trimming took 6 bases from V and 1 from J, leaving 12 bases between them. The CDR3 has 14 residues. The germline CDR1 and CDR2 sequences are LNHDA and SQIVND (reference sequence).

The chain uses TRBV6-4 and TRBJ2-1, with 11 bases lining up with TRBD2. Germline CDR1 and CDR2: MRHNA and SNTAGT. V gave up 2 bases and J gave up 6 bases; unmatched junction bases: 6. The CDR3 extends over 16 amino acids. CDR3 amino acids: CASSDGWTSGSNEQFF. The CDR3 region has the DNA TGTGCCAGCAGTGACGGGTGGACTAGCGGGTCCAATGAGCAGTTCTTC.

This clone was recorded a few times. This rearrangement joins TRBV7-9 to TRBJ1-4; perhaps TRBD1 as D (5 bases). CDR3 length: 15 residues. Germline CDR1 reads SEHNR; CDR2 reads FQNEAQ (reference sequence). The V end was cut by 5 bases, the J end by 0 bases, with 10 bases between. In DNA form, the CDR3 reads TGTGCCAGCAGCAGATGGACATCAACTAATGAAAAACTGTTTTTT. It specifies CASSRWTSTNEKLFF.

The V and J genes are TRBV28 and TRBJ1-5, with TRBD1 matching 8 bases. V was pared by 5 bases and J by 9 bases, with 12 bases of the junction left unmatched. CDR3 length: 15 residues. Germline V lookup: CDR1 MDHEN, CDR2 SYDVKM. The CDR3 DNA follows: TGTGCCAGCAGTCTTACCCGACAGGGGATAGGGCCCCAGCATTTT. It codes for CASSLTRQGIGPQHF.

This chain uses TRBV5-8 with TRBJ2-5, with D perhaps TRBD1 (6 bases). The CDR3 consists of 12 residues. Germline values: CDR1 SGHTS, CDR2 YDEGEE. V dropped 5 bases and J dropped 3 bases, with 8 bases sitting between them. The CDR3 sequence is CASSWTEETQYF. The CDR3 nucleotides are TGTGCCAGCAGTTGGACAGAAGAGACCCAGTACTTC.

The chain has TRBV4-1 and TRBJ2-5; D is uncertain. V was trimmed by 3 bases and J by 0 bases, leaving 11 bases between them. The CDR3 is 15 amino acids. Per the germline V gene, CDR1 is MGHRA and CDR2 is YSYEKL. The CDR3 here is CASSQLPTHQETQYF. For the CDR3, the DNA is TGCGCCAGCAGCCAGTTACCTACCCACCAAGAGACCCAGTACTTC.

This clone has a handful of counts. CDR3 amino acids: CASSLGDDASGRTDTQYF. The CDR3 DNA sequence: TGTGCCAGCAGCTTGGGTGACGACGCATCTGGGCGCACAGATACGCAGTATTTT. This rearrangement joins TRBV5-6 to TRBJ2-3; no clear D gene. V dropped 0 bases and J dropped 1 base, with 18 bases sitting between them. Germline V gene lookup returns CDR1 SGHDT and CDR2 YYEEEE. The CDR3 has 18 amino acids.

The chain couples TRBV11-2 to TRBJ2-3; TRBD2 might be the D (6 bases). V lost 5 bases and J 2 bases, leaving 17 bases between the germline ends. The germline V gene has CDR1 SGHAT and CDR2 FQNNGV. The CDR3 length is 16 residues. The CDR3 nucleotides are TGTGCCAGCAGCCTACTCGGGGGAGCCTACACAGATACGCAGTATTTT. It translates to CASSLLGGAYTDTQYF.

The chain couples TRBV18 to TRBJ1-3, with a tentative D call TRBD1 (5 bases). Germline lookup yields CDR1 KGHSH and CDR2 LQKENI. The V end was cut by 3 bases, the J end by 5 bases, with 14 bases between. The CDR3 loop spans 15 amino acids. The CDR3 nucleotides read TGTGCCAGCTCACCCGGGTTGACAGAGAGAAACACCATATATTTT. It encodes CASSPGLTERNTIYF.

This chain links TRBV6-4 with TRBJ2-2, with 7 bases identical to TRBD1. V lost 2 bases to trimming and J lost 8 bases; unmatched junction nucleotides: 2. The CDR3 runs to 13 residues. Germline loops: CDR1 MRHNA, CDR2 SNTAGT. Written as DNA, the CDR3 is TGTGCCAGCAGTGACAAGACAGGGGGGGAGCTGTTTTTT. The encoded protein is CASSDKTGGELFF.

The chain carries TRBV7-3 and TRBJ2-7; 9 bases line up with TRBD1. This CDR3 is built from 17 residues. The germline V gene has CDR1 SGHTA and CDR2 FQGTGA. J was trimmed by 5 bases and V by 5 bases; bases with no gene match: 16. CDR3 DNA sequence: TGTGCCAGCAGCCCTCCGGGACAGGGATCCTTACCGAACGAGCAGTACTTC. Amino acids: CASSPPGQGSLPNEQYF.

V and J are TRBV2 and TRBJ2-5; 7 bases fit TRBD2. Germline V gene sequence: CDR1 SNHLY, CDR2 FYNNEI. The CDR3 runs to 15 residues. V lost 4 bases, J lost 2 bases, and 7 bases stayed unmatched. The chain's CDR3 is CASSGRGGLQETQYF. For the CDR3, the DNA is TGTGCCAGCAGTGGTCGGGGAGGGTTACAAGAGACCCAGTACTTC.

In nucleotides, the CDR3 is TGTGCCACCAGCCGGGACAGCCGCACAGATACGCAGTATTTT. Translated: CATSRDSRTDTQYF. This rearrangement joins TRBV15 to TRBJ2-3; 7 positions agree with TRBD1. The J segment lost 1 base and the V segment lost 5 bases, leaving 3 bases of the junction unmatched. The CDR3 has 14 amino acids. Germline V gives CDR1 LNHNV, CDR2 YYDKDF (reference sequence). Using reference TRBV15 and TRBJ2-3 for the parts outside the CDR3, the full variable domain is DAMVIQNPRYQVTQFGKPVTLSCSQTLNHNVMYWYQQKSSQAPKLLFHYYDKDFNNEADTPDNFQSRRPNTSFCFLDIRSPGLGDTAMYLCATSRDSRTDTQYFGPGTRLTVL.

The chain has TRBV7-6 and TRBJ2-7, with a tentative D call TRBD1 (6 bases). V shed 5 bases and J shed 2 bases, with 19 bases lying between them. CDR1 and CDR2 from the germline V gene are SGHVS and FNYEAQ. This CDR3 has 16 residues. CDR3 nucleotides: TGTGCCAGCAGCCCCCACAGGGAAGGGCCAACCTACGAGCAGTACTTC. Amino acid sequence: CASSPHREGPTYEQYF.

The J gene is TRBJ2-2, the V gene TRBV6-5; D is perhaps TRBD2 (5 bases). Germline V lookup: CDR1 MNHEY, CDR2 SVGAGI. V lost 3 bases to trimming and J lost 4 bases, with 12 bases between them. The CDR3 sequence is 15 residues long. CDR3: CASSYGIGITGELFF. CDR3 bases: TGTGCCAGCAGTTATGGGATCGGGATCACCGGGGAGCTGTTTTTT.

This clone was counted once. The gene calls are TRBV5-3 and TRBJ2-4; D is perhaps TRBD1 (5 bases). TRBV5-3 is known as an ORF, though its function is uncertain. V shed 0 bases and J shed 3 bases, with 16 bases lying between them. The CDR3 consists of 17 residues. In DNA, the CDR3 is TGTGCCAGAAGCTTGGGGCAGGGCTTTCAGATCAAAAACATTCAGTACTTC. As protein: CARSLGQGFQIKNIQYF.

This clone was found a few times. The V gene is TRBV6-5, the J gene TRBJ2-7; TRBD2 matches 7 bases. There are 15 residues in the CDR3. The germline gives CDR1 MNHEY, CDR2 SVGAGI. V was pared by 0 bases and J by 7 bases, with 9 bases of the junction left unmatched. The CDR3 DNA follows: TGTGCCAGCAGTTACTCGAGGAAGGCCGGGGGGGAGCAGTACTTC. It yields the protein CASSYSRKAGGEQYF.

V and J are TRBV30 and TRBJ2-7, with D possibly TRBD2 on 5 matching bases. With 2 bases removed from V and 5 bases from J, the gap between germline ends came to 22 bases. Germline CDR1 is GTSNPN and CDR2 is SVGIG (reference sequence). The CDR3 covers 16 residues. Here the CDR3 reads CAWSFPGLPRIHEQYF. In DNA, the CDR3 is TGTGCCTGGAGTTTCCCCGGACTCCCAAGGATCCACGAGCAGTACTTC.

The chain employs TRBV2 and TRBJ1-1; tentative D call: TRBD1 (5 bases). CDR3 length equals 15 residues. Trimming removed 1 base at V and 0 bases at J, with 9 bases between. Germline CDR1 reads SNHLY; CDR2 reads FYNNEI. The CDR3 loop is CASSEGPGLNTEAFF. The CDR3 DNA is TGTGCCAGCAGTGAAGGCCCAGGGTTGAACACTGAAGCTTTCTTT. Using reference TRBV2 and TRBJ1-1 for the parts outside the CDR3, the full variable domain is EPEVTQTPSHQVTQMGQEVILRCVPISNHLYFYWYRQILGQKVEFLVSFYNNEISEKSEIFDDQFSVERPDGSNFTLKIRSTKLEDSAMYFCASSEGPGLNTEAFFGQGTRLTVV.

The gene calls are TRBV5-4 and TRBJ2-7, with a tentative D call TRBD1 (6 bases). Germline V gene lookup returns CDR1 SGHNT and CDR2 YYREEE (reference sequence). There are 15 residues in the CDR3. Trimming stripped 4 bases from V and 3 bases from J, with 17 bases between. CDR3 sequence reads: CASSLQGRRIYEQYF. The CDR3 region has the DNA TGTGCCAGCAGCCTACAGGGTCGCAGGATCTACGAGCAGTACTTC.

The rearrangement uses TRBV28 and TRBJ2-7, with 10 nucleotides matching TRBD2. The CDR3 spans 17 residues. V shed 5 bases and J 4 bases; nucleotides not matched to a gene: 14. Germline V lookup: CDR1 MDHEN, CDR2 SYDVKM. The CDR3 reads CASSAVLAGAMWYEQYF. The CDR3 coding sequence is TGTGCCAGCAGTGCGGTTCTAGCGGGAGCTATGTGGTACGAGCAGTACTTC.

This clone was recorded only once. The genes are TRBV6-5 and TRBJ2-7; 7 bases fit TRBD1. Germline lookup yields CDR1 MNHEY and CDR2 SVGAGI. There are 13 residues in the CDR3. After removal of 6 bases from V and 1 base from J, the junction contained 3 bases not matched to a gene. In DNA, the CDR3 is TGTGCCAGCAGAGGGACAGCATCCTACGAGCAGTACTTC. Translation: CASRGTASYEQYF.